This T cell receptor (beta chain) was identified during a study of T cell responses to AZD1222 COVID-19 vaccine. Whole-study context: Investigators merged groups given second doses at roughly 4 or roughly 12 weeks.

Comment on this clone: Its antigen is unidentified.

The table came from immunoSEQ multiplex PCR; TCRdb's copy has only in-frame clones and leaves some out. In the table there are roughly 170,000 clones, 85% to 95% of which are singletons. General study findings and limits: The study reported that nearly half of spike-specific TCRs target unmutated variant regions. Repertoire sampling occurred only after the peak T cell response. Baseline seropositivity characterized only a handful of AZD1222 recipients.

The CDR3 extends over 17 amino acids. The V segment lost 6 bases and the J segment 7 bases; nucleotides outside the gene matches: 14. Germline values: CDR1 SEHNR, CDR2 FQNEAQ (reference sequence). The sample in question was peripheral blood, obtained on day 0 of AZD1222 vaccination. The chain recombines TRBV7-9 with TRBJ2-7, with 14 bases fitting TRBD2. This sequence was found in an adult in good health. The CDR3 is CASRTTSGGALITEQYF. CDR3 DNA sequence: TGTGCCAGCAGGACGACTAGCGGGGGGGCTCTAATAACGGAGCAGTACTTC.